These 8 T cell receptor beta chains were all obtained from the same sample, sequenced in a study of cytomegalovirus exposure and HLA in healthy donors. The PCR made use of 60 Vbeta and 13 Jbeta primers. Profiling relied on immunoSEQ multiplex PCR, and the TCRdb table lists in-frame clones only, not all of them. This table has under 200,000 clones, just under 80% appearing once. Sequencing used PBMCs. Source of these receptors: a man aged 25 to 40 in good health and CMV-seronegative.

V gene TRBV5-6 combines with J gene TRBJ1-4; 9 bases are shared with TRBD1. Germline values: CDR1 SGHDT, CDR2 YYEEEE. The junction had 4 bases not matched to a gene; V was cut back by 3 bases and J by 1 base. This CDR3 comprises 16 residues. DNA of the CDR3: TGTGCCAGCAGCTGGGGACAGGGAGGAACTAATGAAAAACTGTTTTTT. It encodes CASSWGQGGTNEKLFF.

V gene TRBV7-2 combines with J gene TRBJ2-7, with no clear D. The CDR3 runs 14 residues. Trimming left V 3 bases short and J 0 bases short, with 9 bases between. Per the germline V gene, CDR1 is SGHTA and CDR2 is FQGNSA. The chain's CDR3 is CASSFSPFSYEQYF. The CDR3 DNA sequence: TGTGCCAGCAGCTTTTCTCCCTTCTCCTACGAGCAGTACTTC.

The CDR3 nucleotides read TGTGCCATCAGCTCGCTAGCGGGAGCTGGGGCCAACGTCCTGACTTTC. Translation gives CAISSLAGAGANVLTF. The gene calls are TRBV10-3 and TRBJ2-6; 10 positions match TRBD2. Trimming removed 6 bases from V and 2 bases from J; junction bases left unmatched: 4. CDR1 and CDR2 (germline): ENHRY, SYGVKD. This CDR3 contains 16 residues.

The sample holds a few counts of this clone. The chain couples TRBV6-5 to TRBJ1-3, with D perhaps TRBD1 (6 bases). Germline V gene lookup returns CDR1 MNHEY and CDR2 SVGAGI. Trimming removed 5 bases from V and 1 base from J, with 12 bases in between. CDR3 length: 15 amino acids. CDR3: CASSQDSLSGNTIYF. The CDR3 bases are TGTGCCAGCAGTCAGGACAGTCTATCTGGAAACACCATATATTTT.

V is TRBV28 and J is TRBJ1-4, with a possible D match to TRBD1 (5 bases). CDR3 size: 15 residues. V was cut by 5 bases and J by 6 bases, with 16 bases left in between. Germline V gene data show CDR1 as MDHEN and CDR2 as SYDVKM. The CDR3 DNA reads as TGTGCCAGCAGTCCCGGTGGGGACTTGGATGAAAAACTGTTTTTT. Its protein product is CASSPGGDLDEKLFF.

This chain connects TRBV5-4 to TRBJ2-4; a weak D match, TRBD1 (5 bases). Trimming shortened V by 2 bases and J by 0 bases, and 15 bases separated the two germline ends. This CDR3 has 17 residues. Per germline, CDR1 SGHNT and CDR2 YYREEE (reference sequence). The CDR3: CASSFKDSTLAKNIQYF. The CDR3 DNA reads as TGTGCCAGCAGCTTCAAAGACAGTACCTTAGCCAAAAACATTCAGTACTTC. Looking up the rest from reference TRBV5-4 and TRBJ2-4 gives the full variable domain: ETGVTQSPTHLIKTRGQQVTLRCSSQSGHNTVSWYQQALGQGPQFIFQYYREEENGRGNFPPRFSGLQFPNYSSELNVNALELDDSALYLCASSFKDSTLAKNIQYFGAGTRLSVL.

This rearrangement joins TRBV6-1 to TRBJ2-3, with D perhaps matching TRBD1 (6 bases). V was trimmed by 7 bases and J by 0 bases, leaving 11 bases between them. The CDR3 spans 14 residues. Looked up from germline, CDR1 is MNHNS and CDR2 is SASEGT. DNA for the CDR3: TGTGCCAGCACCAAAGACAGGAGCACAGATACGCAGTATTTT. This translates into CASTKDRSTDTQYF.

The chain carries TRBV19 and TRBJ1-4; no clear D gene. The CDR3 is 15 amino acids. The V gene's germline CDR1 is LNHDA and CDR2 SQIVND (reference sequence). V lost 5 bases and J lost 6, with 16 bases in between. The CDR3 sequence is CASSPTNRQDEKLFF. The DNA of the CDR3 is TGTGCCAGTAGTCCCACCAATCGGCAGGATGAAAAACTGTTTTTT.